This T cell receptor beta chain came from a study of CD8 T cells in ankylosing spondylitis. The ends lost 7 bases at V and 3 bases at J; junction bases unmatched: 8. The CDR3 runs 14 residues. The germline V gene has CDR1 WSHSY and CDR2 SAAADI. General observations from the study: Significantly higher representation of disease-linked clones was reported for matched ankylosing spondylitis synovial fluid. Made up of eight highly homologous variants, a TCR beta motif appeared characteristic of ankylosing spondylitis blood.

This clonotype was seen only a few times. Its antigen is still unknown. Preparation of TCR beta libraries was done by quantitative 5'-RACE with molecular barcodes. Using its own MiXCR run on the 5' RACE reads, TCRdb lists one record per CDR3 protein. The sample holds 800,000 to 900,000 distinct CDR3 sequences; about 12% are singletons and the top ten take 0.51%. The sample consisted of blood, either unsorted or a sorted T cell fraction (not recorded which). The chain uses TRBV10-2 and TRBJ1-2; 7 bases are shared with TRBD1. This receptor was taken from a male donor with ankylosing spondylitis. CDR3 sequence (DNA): TGCGCCAGCAACCGACAGGGCAATGACTATGGCTACACCTTC. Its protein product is CASNRQGNDYGYTF.